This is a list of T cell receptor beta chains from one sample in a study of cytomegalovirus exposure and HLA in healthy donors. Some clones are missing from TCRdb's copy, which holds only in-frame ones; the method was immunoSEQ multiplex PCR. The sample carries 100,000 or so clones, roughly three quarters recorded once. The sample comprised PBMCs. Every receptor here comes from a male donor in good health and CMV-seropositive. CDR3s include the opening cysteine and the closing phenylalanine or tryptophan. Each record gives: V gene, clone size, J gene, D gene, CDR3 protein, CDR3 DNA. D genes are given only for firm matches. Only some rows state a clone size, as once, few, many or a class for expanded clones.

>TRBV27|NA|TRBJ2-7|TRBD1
CASSPRTGRPEDEQYF
TGTGCCAGCAGTCCGCGGACAGGGCGGCCGGAAGACGAGCAGTACTTC
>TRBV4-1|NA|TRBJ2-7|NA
CASSQESIGGREQYF
TGCGCCAGCAGCCAAGAAAGTATCGGAGGGAGGGAGCAGTACTTC
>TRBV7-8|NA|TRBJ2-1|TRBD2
CASSLGGLAESLGEQFF
TGTGCCAGCAGCTTAGGAGGACTAGCGGAGAGTTTGGGTGAGCAGTTCTTC
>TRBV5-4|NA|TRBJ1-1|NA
CASSGKGGRSEAFF
TGTGCCAGCAGCGGTAAAGGTGGGAGGTCGGAAGCTTTCTTT
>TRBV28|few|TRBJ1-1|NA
CASSSSSTLAFF
TGTGCCAGCAGTTCCTCGAGCACTCTAGCTTTCTTT
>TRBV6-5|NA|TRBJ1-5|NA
CASRPGYRSDQPQHF
TGTGCCAGCAGACCCGGGTATAGGAGTGATCAGCCCCAGCATTTT
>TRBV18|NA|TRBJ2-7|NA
CASSGFVDSYEQYF
TGTGCCAGCTCAGGCTTTGTCGACTCCTACGAGCAGTACTTC
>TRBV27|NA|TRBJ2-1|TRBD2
CASKKREASYNEQFF
TGTGCCAGCAAGAAGCGGGAGGCCTCCTACAATGAGCAGTTCTTC
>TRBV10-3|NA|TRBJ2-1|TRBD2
CAIHRTSGSVNEQFF
TGTGCCATCCACAGGACTAGCGGGAGCGTCAATGAGCAGTTCTTC
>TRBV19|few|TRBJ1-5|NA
CASSLDDRLNQPQHF
TGTGCCAGTAGTCTAGACGACAGGTTAAATCAGCCCCAGCATTTT
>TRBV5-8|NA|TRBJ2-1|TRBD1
CASSYTSSQGVEQFF
TGTGCCAGCAGCTATACCTCCTCACAGGGGGTTGAGCAGTTCTTC
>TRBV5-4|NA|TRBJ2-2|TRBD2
CASSPGLAGVGFGELFF
TGTGCCAGCAGCCCGGGACTAGCGGGAGTTGGGTTCGGGGAGCTGTTTTTT
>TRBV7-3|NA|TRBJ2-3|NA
CASSLTGGWGSADTQYF
TGTGCCAGCAGCTTAACGGGAGGCTGGGGGTCGGCGGATACGCAGTATTTT
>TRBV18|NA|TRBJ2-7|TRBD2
CASSPPGTSGGYEQYF
TGTGCCAGCTCACCACCGGGCACTAGCGGGGGCTACGAGCAGTACTTC
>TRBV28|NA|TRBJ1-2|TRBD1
CASSLGTGGMRGYTF
TGTGCCAGCAGTTTGGGGACAGGGGGCATGAGAGGCTACACCTTC
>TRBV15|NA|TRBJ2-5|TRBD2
CATSRDWEGTETQYF
TGTGCCACCAGCAGAGATTGGGAGGGGACGGAGACCCAGTACTTC
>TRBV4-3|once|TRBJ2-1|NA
CASSQDRVGGGLEQFF
TGCGCCAGCAGCCAAGATCGGGTAGGGGGGGGCCTTGAGCAGTTCTTC
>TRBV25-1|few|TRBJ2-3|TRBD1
CASSESKPGQGRDTQYF
TGTGCCAGCAGTGAATCCAAACCGGGACAGGGACGGGATACGCAGTATTTT
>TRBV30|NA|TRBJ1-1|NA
CAWSNRVTGMDTEAFF
TGTGCCTGGAGTAACCGGGTAACAGGGATGGACACTGAAGCTTTCTTT
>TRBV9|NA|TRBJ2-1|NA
CASSSAPAGLSYNEQFF
TGTGCCAGCAGCTCCGCTCCGGCGGGATTGTCCTACAATGAGCAGTTCTTC
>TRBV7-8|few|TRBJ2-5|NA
CASSFIVQETQYF
TGTGCCAGCAGCTTTATTGTTCAAGAGACCCAGTACTTC
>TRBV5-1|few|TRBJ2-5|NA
CASSLRETQYF
TGCGCCAGCAGCTTGCGGGAGACCCAGTACTTC
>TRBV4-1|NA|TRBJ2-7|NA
CASSQDPGREQYF
TGCGCCAGCAGCCAAGATCCCGGTCGGGAGCAGTACTTC
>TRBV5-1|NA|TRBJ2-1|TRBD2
CASSAQTSGSNEQFF
TGCGCCAGCAGCGCACAGACTAGCGGGAGTAATGAGCAGTTCTTC
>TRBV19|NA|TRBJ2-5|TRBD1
CASSKQGAGETQYF
TGTGCCAGTAGTAAACAGGGGGCCGGGGAGACCCAGTACTTC
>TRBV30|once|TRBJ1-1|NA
CAWSVSLPGTEAFF
TGTGCCTGGAGTGTATCCCTCCCGGGCACTGAAGCTTTCTTT
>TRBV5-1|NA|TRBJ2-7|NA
CASSFAPDNSYEQYF
TGCGCCAGCAGCTTCGCGCCAGACAACTCCTACGAGCAGTACTTC
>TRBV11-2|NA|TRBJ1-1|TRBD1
CASSERTGAYTEAFF
TGTGCCAGCAGCGAGCGGACAGGGGCGTACACTGAAGCTTTCTTT
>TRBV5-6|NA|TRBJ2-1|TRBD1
CASTATGRYNEQFF
TGTGCCAGCACCGCGACAGGGAGATACAATGAGCAGTTCTTC
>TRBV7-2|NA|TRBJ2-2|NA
CASSLTGRTGELFF
TGTGCCAGCAGCTTAACAGGACGCACCGGGGAGCTGTTTTTT
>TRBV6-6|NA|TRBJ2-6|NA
CASSYRQSSGANVLTF
TGTGCCAGCAGTTACCGACAGTCTTCAGGGGCCAACGTCCTGACTTTC
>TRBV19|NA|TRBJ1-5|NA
CASSMQGTGVSGTQPQHF
TGTGCCAGTAGTATGCAAGGGACTGGGGTTTCTGGGACTCAGCCCCAGCATTTT
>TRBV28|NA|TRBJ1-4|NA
CASRGIKSGQEKLFF
TGTGCTAGCCGCGGTATTAAGAGTGGCCAGGAAAAACTGTTTTTT
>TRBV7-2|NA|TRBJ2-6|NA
CASSLEVRAGANGLTF
TGTGCCAGCAGCTTAGAGGTCAGGGCTGGGGCCAACGGCCTGACTTTC
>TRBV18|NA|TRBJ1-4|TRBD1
CASSPPGTGLRKLFF
TGTGCCAGCTCACCGCCTGGGACAGGGCTTCGAAAACTGTTTTTT
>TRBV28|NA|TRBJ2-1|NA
CASSLWAETGNEQFF
TGTGCCAGCAGTTTATGGGCTGAGACTGGTAATGAGCAGTTCTTC
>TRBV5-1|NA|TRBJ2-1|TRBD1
CASTRTGGNEQFF
TGCGCCAGCACCCGGACAGGGGGCAATGAGCAGTTCTTC
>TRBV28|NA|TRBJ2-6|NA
CASLRGQHITGGANVLTF
TGTGCCAGCCTCCGCGGCCAACACATTACCGGGGGGGCCAACGTCCTGACTTTC
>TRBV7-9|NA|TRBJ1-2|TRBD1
CASSLAGSGQGYGYTF
TGTGCCAGCAGCTTAGCAGGGTCAGGACAGGGGTATGGCTACACCTTC
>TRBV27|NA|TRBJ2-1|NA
CATSYPSNEQFF
TGTGCCACCTCCTACCCTTCAAATGAGCAGTTCTTC
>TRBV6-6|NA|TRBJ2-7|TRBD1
CASRFDRAGYEQYF
TGTGCCAGCAGATTCGACAGGGCCGGATACGAGCAGTACTTC
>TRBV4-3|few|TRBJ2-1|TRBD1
CASSQAMTGGLNEQFF
TGCGCCAGCAGCCAAGCTATGACAGGGGGCCTAAATGAGCAGTTCTTC
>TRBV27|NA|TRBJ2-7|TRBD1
CASSSTGTGSYEQYF
TGTGCCAGCAGTTCTACCGGGACAGGCTCCTACGAGCAGTACTTC
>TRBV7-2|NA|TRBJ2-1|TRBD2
CASSFGRLAVGNEQFF
TGTGCCAGCAGCTTCGGCCGACTAGCGGTCGGCAATGAGCAGTTCTTC